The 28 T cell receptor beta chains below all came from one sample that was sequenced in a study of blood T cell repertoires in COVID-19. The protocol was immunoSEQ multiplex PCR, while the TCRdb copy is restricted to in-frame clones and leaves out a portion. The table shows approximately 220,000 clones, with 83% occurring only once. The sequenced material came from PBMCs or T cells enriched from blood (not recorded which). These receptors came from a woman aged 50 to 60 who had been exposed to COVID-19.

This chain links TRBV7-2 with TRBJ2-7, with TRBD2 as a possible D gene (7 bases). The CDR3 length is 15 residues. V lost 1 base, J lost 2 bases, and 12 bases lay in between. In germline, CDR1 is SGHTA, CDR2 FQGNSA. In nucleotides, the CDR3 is TGTGCCAGCAGCTTAGACGGGGGGCTTACCTACGAGCAGTACTTC. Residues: CASSLDGGLTYEQYF.

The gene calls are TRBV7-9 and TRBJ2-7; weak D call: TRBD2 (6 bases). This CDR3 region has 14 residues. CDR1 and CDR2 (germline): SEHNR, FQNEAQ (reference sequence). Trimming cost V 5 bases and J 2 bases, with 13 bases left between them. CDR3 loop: CASSPGWGAYEQYF. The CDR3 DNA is TGTGCCAGCAGCCCAGGGTGGGGGGCCTACGAGCAGTACTTC.

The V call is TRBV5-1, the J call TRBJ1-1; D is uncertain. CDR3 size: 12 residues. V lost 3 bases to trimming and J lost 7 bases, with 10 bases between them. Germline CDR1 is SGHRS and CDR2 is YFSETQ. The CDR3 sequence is CASSYAAGEAFF. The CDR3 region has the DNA TGCGCCAGCAGCTACGCGGCGGGTGAAGCTTTCTTT.

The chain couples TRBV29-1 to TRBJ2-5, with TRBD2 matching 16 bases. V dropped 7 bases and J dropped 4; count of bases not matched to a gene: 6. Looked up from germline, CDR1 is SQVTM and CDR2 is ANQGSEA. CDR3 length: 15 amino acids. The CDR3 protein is CSAGTSGGAGETQYF. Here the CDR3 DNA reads TGCAGCGCAGGGACTAGCGGGGGGGCCGGAGAGACCCAGTACTTC.

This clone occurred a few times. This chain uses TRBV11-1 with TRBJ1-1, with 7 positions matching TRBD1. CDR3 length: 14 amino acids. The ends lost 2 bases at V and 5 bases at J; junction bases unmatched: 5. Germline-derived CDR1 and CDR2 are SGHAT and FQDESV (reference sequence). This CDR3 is CASSLMEGATEAFF. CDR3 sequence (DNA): TGTGCCAGCAGCTTAATGGAGGGGGCTACTGAAGCTTTCTTT.

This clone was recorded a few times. CDR3 residues: CASSGGSGWSTEAFF. The CDR3 region has the DNA TGTGCCAGCAGTGGAGGCAGTGGGTGGAGCACTGAAGCTTTCTTT. The chain has TRBV2 and TRBJ1-1; D unresolved. V lost 4 bases, J lost 4 bases, and 16 bases lay in between. Looked up from germline, CDR1 is SNHLY and CDR2 is FYNNEI. The CDR3 extends over 15 amino acids.

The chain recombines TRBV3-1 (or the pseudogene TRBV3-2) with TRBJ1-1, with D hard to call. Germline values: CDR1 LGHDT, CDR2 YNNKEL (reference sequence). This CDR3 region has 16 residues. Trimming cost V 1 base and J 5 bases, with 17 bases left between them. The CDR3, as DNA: TGTGCCAGCAGCCAAGGACGACCAGGAGGCGGAACTGAAGCTTTCTTT. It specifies CASSQGRPGGGTEAFF.

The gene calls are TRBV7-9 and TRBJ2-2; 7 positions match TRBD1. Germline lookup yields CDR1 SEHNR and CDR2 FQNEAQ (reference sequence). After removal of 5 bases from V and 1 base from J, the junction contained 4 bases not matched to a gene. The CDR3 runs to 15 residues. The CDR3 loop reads CASSQGGLNTGELFF. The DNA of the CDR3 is TGTGCCAGCAGCCAAGGGGGCCTGAACACCGGGGAGCTGTTTTTT.

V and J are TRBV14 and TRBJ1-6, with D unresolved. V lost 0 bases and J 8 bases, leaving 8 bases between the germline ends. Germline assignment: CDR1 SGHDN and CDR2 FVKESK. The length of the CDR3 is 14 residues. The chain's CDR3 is CASSQESGYSPLHF. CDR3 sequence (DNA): TGTGCCAGCAGCCAAGAGTCAGGCTATTCACCCCTCCACTTT.

The CDR3: CASSLVSSNQPQHF. CDR3 in DNA: TGTGCCAGCAGTTTAGTATCTTCCAATCAGCCCCAGCATTTT. This chain connects TRBV6-2 or TRBV6-3 to TRBJ1-5; no firm D call. The CDR3 loop spans 14 amino acids. Germline V gene sequence: CDR1 MNHEY, CDR2 SVGEGT. With 4 bases removed from V and 3 bases from J, the gap between germline ends came to 10 bases.

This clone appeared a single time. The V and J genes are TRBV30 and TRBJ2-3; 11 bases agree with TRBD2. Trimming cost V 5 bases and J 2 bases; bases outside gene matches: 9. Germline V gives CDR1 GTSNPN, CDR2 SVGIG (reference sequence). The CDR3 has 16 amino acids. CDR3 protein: CAWALSGGVSTDTQYF. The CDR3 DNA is TGTGCCTGGGCCCTTAGCGGGGGGGTCTCCACAGATACGCAGTATTTT.

The CDR3 is CASSLVQGAETQYF. CDR3 nucleotide sequence: TGTGCCAGCAGCTTAGTTCAGGGTGCAGAGACCCAGTACTTC. The chain is built from TRBV7-2 and TRBJ2-5; possibly TRBD1 for D (5 bases). V shed 1 base and J shed 4 bases, with 10 bases lying between them. This CDR3 is built from 14 residues. Germline CDR1 and CDR2: SGHTA and FQGNSA.

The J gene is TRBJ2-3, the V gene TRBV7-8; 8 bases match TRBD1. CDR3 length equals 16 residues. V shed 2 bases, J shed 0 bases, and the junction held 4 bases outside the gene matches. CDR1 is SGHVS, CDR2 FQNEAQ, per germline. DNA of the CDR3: TGTGCCAGCAGCTTACGGGACAGGCAGAGCACAGATACGCAGTATTTT. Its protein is CASSLRDRQSTDTQYF.

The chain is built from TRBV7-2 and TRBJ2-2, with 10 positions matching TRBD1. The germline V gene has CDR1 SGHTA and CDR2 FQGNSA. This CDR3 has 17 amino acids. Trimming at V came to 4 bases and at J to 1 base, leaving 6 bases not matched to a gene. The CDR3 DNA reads TGTGCCAGCAGCTCTGACAGGGGGCTTCGGAACACCGGGGAGCTGTTTTTT. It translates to CASSSDRGLRNTGELFF.

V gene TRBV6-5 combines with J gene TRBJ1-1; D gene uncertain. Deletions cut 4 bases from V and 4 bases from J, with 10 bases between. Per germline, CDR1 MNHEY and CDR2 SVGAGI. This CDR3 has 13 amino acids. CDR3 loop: CASSWSRATEAFF. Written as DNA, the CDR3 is TGTGCCAGCAGTTGGAGCAGAGCCACTGAAGCTTTCTTT.

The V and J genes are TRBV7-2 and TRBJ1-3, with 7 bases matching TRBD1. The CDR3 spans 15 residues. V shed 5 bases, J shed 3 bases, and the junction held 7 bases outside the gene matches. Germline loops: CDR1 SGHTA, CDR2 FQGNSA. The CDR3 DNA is TGTGCCAGCAGCCCCCCGGACAGGTTTGGAAACACCATATATTTT. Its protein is CASSPPDRFGNTIYF.

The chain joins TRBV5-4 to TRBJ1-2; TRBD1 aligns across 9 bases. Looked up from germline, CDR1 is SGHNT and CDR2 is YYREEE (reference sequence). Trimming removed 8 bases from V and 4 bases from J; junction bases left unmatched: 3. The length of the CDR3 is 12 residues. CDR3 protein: CASRQGGYGYTF. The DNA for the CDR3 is TGTGCCAGTAGACAGGGGGGCTATGGCTACACCTTC.

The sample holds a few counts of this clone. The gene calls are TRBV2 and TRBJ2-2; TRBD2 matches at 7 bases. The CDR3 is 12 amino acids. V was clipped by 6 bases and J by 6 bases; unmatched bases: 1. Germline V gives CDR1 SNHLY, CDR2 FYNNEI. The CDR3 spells CASRRGSGELFF. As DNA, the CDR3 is TGTGCCAGCAGGCGGGGGTCCGGGGAGCTGTTTTTT.

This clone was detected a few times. CDR3: CASSYRGSTEAFF. The DNA for the CDR3 is TGTGCCAGCAGTTACAGGGGGAGTACTGAAGCTTTCTTT. This sequence joins TRBV12-3 or TRBV12-4 and TRBJ1-1, with TRBD1 identical over 8 bases. The J segment lost 5 bases and the V segment lost 4 bases, leaving 3 bases of the junction unmatched. This CDR3 has 13 amino acids.

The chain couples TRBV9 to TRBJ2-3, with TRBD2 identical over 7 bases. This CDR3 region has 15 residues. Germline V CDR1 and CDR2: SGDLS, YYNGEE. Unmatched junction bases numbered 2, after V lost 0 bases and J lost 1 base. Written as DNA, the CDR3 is TGTGCCAGCAGCGTAGGCCTAGCGGGCACAGATACGCAGTATTTT. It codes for CASSVGLAGTDTQYF. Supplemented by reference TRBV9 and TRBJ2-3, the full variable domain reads DSGVTQTPKHLITATGQRVTLRCSPRSGDLSVYWYQQSLDQGLQFLIQYYNGEERAKGNILERFSAQQFPDLHSELNLSSLELGDSALYFCASSVGLAGTDTQYFGPGTRLTVL.

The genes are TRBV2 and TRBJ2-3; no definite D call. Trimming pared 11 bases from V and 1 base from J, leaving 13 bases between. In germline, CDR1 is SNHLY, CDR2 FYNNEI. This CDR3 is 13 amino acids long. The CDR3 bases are TGTGCCGCACGGTTAGTCCGCACAGATACGCAGTATTTT. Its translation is CAARLVRTDTQYF.

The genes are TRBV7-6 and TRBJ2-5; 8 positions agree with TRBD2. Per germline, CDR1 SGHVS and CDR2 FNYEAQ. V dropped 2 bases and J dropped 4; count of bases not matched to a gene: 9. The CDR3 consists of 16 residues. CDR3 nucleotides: TGTGCCAGCAGCTTACTCCCTCGGGAGGGCAGAGAGACCCAGTACTTC. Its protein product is CASSLLPREGRETQYF.

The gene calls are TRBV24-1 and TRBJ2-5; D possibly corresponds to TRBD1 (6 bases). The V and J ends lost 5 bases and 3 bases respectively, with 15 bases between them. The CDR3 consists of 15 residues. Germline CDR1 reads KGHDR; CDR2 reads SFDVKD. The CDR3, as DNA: TGTGCCACCAGTGTCGGGGCATCAGGGGAAGAGACCCAGTACTTC. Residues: CATSVGASGEETQYF.

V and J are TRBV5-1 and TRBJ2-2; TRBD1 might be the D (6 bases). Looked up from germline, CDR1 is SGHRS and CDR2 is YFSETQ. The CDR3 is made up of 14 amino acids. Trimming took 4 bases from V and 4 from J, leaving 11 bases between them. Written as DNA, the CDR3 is TGCGCCAGCAGCGTAACAGGGCTCACCGGGGAGCTGTTTTTT. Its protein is CASSVTGLTGELFF. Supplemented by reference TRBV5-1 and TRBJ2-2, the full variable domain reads KAGVTQTPRYLIKTRGQQVTLSCSPISGHRSVSWYQQTPGQGLQFLFEYFSETQRNKGNFPGRFSGRQFSNSRSEMNVSTLELGDSALYLCASSVTGLTGELFFGEGSRLTVL.

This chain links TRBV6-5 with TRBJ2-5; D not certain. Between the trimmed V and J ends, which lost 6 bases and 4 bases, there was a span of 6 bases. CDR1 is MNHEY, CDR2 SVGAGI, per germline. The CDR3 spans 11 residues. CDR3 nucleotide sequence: TGTGCCAGCAGGCAGGTAGAGACCCAGTACTTC. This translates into CASRQVETQYF.

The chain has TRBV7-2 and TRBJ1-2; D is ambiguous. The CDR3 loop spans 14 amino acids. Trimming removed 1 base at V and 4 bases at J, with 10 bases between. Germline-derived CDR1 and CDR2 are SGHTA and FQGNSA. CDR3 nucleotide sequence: TGTGCCAGCAGCTTAGTTGGAGCCATCTATGGCTACACCTTC. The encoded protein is CASSLVGAIYGYTF.

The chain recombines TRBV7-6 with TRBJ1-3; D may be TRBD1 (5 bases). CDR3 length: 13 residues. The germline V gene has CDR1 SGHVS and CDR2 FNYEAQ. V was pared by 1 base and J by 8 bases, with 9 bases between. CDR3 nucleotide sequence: TGTGCCAGCAGCTTAGGGGGGAGGGACACCATATATTTT. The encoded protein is CASSLGGRDTIYF.

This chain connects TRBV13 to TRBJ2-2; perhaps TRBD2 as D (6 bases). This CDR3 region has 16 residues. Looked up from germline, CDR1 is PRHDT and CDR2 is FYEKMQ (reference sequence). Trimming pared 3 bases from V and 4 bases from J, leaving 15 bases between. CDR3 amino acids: CASSLGGSGPTGELFF. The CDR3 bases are TGTGCCAGCAGCTTGGGGGGTAGCGGCCCCACCGGGGAGCTGTTTTTT.